These 8 T cell receptor beta chains originate from one sample sequenced in a study of T cells in Graves' hyperthyroidism and ophthalmopathy. TCR beta CDR3 sequences were amplified from RNA transcripts. A first-round RT-PCR of the TCR CDR3 used the HTBI primer set. TCRdb re-derived calls from the multiplex PCR reads in MiXCR, one entry per CDR3 protein. The top ten clones hold just over 8% of a sample with a few hundred thousand distinct CDR3 sequences, around 42% of them seen once. Input material: peripheral blood or thyroid tissue (not recorded which). The source is a woman aged 18 to 35 with Graves' hyperthyroidism.

CDR3 loop: CSVNPGANYGYTF. The CDR3 nucleotides read TGCAGCGTCAACCCGGGGGCAAACTATGGCTACACCTTC. J is TRBJ1-2 and V is TRBV29-1; perhaps TRBD1 as D (6 bases). From germline, CDR1 is SQVTM and CDR2 ANQGSEA. V lost 6 bases and J 2 bases, leaving 13 bases between the germline ends. This CDR3 is 13 amino acids long.

This clonotype has a count of ten or more. The chain combines TRBV24-1 with TRBJ1-2; maybe TRBD1 (5 bases). CDR1 is KGHDR and CDR2 is SFDVKD in the germline V gene. CDR3 length: 13 amino acids. V was pared by 2 bases and J by 6 bases, with 9 bases between. The CDR3 nucleotides read TGTGCCACCAGTGATTCCTGGGGCCATGGCTACACCTTC. This translates into CATSDSWGHGYTF.

This clonotype was found a few times. V gene TRBV25-1 combines with J gene TRBJ2-5, with D tentatively TRBD1 (5 bases). Germline CDR1 reads MGHDK; CDR2 reads SYGVNS. The CDR3 loop spans 12 amino acids. Trimming pared 5 bases from V and 4 bases from J, leaving 8 bases between. CDR3 amino acids: CASSFDRETQYF. The DNA of the CDR3 is TGTGCCAGCAGTTTTGACAGAGAGACCCAGTACTTC.

The chain links TRBV7-8 to TRBJ2-6; D is unresolved. CDR3 size: 16 residues. With 3 bases removed from V and 0 bases from J, the gap between germline ends came to 9 bases. The germline gives CDR1 SGHVS, CDR2 FQNEAQ. The CDR3 reads CASSFQRSSGANVLTF. In DNA, the CDR3 is TGTGCCAGCAGCTTTCAGCGCAGCTCTGGGGCCAACGTCCTGACTTTC.

The sample holds many counts of this clonotype. The chain combines TRBV10-3 with TRBJ2-2; no definite D call. The CDR3 contains 11 residues. Germline-derived CDR1 and CDR2 are ENHRY and SYGVKD. V lost 0 bases and J 7 bases, leaving 0 bases between the germline ends. The CDR3 reads CAISESGELFF. Written as DNA, the CDR3 is TGTGCCATCAGTGAGTCCGGGGAGCTGTTTTTT.

V and J are TRBV7-2 and TRBJ1-1; the D gene is possibly TRBD1 (6 bases). The germline gives CDR1 SGHTA, CDR2 FQGNSA. The ends were cut back, 5 bases at V and 0 bases at J, with 13 bases in the middle. The CDR3 consists of 15 residues. CDR3 amino acids: CASSKSGHLNTEAFF. CDR3 DNA sequence: TGTGCCAGCAGCAAATCGGGACATTTGAACACTGAAGCTTTCTTT.

V and J are TRBV7-9 and TRBJ1-5; D call uncertain. Looked up from germline, CDR1 is SEHNR and CDR2 is FQNEAQ (reference sequence). V was pared by 2 bases and J by 3 bases, with 11 bases between. The CDR3 runs to 15 residues. The CDR3 bases are TGTGCCAGCAGCTTAAGTACAGCCTACAATCAGCCCCAGCATTTT. It codes for CASSLSTAYNQPQHF.

Only a few counts were recorded for this clonotype. The chain is built from TRBV7-9 and TRBJ2-7; D is tentatively TRBD1 or TRBD2 (5 bases each). V shed 6 bases and J shed 5 bases, with 17 bases lying between them. The CDR3 sequence is 14 residues long. Germline lookup yields CDR1 SEHNR and CDR2 FQNEAQ (reference sequence). CDR3 amino acids: CASRGWGTEDEQYF. Here the CDR3 DNA reads TGTGCCAGCAGGGGTTGGGGGACCGAGGACGAGCAGTACTTC.